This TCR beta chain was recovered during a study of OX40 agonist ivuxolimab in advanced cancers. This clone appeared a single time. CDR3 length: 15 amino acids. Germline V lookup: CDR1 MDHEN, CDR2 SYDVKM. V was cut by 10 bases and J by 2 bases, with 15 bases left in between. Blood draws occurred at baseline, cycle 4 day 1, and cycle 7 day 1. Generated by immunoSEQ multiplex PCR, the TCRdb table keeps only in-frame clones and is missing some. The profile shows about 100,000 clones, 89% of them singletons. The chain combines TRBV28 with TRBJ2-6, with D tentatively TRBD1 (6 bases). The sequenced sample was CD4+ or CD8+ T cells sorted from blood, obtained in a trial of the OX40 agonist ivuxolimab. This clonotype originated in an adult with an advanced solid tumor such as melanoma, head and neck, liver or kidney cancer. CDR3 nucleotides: TGTGCCATAAAACAGGGTACAACTGGGGCCAACGTCCTGACTTTC. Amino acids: CAIKQGTTGANVLTF.